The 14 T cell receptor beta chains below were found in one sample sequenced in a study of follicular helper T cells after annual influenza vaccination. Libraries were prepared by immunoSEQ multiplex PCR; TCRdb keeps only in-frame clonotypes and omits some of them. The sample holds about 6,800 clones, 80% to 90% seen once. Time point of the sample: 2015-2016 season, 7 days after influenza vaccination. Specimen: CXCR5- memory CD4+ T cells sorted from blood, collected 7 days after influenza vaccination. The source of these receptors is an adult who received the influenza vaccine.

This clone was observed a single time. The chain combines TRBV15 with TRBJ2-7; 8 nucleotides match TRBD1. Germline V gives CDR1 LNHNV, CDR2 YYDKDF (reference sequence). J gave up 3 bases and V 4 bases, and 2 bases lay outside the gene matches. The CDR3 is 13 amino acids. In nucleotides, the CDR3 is TGTGCCACCAGCACAACAGGGGGCTACGAGCAGTACTTC. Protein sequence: CATSTTGGYEQYF.

CDR3 DNA sequence: TGTGCCAGCAGTTCCCAGACCACAGATACGCAGTATTTT. Residues: CASSSQTTDTQYF. The rearrangement links TRBV27 to TRBJ2-3, with no clear D. The germline V and J ends were trimmed by 4 bases and 2 bases, with 7 bases remaining between them. Germline V gives CDR1 MNHEY, CDR2 SMNVEV (reference sequence). The CDR3 is 13 residues long.

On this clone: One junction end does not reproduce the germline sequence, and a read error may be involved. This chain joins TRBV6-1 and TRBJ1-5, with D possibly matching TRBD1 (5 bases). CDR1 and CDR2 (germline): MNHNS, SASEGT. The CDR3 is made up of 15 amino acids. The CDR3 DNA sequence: TGTGCCAGCAGCGAAGGACACTATAGCAATCAGCCCCAGCATTTT. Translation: CASSEGHYSNQPQHF.

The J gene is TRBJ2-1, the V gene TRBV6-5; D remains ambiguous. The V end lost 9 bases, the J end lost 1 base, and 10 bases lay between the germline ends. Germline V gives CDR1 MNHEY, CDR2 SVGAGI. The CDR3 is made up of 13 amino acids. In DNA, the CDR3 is TGTGCCAGTAGTAGAACATCCTACAATGAGCAGTTCTTC. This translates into CASSRTSYNEQFF.

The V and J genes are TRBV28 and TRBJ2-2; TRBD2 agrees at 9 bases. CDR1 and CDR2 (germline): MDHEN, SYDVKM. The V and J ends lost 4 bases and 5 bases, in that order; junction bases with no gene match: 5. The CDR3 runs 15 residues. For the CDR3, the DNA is TGTGCCAGCAGTTGGGATAGCGGGAGTACCGGGGAGCTGTTTTTT. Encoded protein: CASSWDSGSTGELFF. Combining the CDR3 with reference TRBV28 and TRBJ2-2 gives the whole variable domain DVKVTQSSRYLVKRTGEKVFLECVQDMDHENMFWYRQDPGLGLRLIYFSYDVKMKEKGDIPEGYSVSREKKERFSLILESASTNQTSMYLCASSWDSGSTGELFFGEGSRLTVL.

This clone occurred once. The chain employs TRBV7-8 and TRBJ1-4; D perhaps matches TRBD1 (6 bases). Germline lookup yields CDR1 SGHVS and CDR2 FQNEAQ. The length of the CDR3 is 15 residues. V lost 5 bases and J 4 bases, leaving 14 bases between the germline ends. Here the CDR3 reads CASSILRGVNEKLFF. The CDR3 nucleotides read TGTGCCAGCAGCATCCTCAGGGGAGTTAATGAAAAACTGTTTTTT.

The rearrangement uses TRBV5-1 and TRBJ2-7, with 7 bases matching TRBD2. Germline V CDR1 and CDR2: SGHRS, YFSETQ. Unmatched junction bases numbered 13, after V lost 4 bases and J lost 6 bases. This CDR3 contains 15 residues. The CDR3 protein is CASSTWQGGGGEQYF. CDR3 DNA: TGCGCCAGCAGCACCTGGCAGGGCGGGGGTGGCGAGCAGTACTTC.

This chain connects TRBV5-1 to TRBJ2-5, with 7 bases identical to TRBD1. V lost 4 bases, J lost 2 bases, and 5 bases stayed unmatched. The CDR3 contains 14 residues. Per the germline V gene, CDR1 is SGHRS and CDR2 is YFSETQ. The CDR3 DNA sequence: TGCGCCAGCAGCCCCGGACAGGCACAAGAGACCCAGTACTTC. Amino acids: CASSPGQAQETQYF. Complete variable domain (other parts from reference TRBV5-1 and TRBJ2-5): KAGVTQTPRYLIKTRGQQVTLSCSPISGHRSVSWYQQTPGQGLQFLFEYFSETQRNKGNFPGRFSGRQFSNSRSEMNVSTLELGDSALYLCASSPGQAQETQYFGPGTRLLVL.

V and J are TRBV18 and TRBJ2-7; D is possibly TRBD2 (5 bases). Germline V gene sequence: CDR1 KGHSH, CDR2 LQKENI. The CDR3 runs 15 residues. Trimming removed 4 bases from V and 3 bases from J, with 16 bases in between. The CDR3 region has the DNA TGTGCCAGCTCACTCACAGCCGCTCGGGACTACGAGCAGTACTTC. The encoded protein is CASSLTAARDYEQYF.

CDR3 nucleotide sequence: TGTGCCAGCAGCTTGGGACAGAACAATGAGCAGTTCTTC. As protein: CASSLGQNNEQFF. The chain employs TRBV11-2 and TRBJ2-1, with 7 nucleotides matching TRBD1. Trimming took 3 bases from V and 5 from J; bases not matched to a gene: 1. This CDR3 region has 13 residues. Germline loops: CDR1 SGHAT, CDR2 FQNNGV.

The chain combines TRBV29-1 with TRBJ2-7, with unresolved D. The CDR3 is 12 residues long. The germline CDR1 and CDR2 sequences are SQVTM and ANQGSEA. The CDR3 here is CRPLRSSYEQYF. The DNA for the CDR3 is TGCCGTCCTTTGCGGTCCTCCTACGAGCAGTACTTC.

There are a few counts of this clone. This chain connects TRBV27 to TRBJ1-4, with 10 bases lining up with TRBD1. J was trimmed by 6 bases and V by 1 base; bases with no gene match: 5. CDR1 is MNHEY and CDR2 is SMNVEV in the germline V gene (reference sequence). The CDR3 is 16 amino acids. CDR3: CASSLWGTGEDEKLFF. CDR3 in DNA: TGTGCCAGCAGTTTATGGGGGACAGGGGAGGATGAAAAACTGTTTTTT.

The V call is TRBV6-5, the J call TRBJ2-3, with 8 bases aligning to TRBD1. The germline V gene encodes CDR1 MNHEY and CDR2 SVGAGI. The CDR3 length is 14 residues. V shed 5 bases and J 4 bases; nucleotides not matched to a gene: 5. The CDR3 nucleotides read TGTGCCAGCAGTCTGGACAGGGAGGCAGATACGCAGTATTTT. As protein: CASSLDREADTQYF.

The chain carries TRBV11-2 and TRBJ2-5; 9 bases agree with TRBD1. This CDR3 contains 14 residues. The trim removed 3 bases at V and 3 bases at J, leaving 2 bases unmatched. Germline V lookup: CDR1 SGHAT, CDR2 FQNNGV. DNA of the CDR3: TGTGCCAGCAGCTTTCGGGACAGGGAAGAGACCCAGTACTTC. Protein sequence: CASSFRDREETQYF.